Below are 5 T cell receptor beta chains sequenced from a single sample in a study of T cell responses to AZD1222 COVID-19 vaccine (dated by TCRdb to 2020 to 2023). Library creation used the immunoSEQ multiplex PCR assay. TCRdb's version of the immuneACCESS table is confined to in-frame rearrangements and falls short of the full clone set. An unresolved V gene accounts for under half of the shortfall where checked; the remainder is of unknown origin. In this sample the table shows some 110,000 clones, approximately 86% of which occur a single time. About 8.8% of the sample rests with the top ten. The sample's time point label is to be understood as: baseline before first vaccination. The specimen was peripheral blood, collected on day 0 of AZD1222 vaccination. These receptors were taken from an adult in good health.

V usage is TRBV24-1 and J usage is TRBJ1-3; D perhaps matches TRBD1 (5 bases). The V end lost 4 bases, the J end lost 4 bases, and 22 bases lay between the germline ends. The CDR3 is 18 amino acids. Germline-derived CDR1 and CDR2 are KGHDR and SFDVKD. CDR3 coding DNA: TGTGCCACCAGTGAAAGCCTGGGGGGAAGCAGGCGCGGAAACACCATATATTTT. The encoded protein is CATSESLGGSRRGNTIYF.

This clone was seen a few times. Different DNA sequences within this sample yield the same CDR3. V and J are TRBV7-2 and TRBJ1-2, with D unclear. Trimming stripped 1 base from V and 0 bases from J, with 6 bases between. This CDR3 has 14 residues. In germline, CDR1 is SGHTA, CDR2 FQGNSA. CDR3 region: CASSLDRSNYGYTF. The CDR3 DNA is TGTGCCAGCAGCTTAGACCGCTCTAACTATGGCTACACCTTC.

The chain links TRBV5-4 to TRBJ2-7; D is possibly TRBD2 (7 bases). V lost 0 bases and J 2 bases, leaving 15 bases between the germline ends. Per germline, CDR1 SGHNT and CDR2 YYREEE (reference sequence). The CDR3 totals 16 residues. The CDR3 coding sequence is TGTGCCAGCAGCTTGGCACCGGGGGGCGCCCCCTACGAGCAGTACTTC. Residues: CASSLAPGGAPYEQYF.

The J gene is TRBJ2-7, the V gene TRBV4-2, with 11 bases lining up with TRBD2. Germline V CDR1 and CDR2: LGHNA, YNFKEQ. CDR3 size: 17 residues. V lost 3 bases, J lost 3 bases, and 10 bases stayed unmatched. The CDR3 loop is CASSQAHTGTSGYEQYF. CDR3 in DNA: TGTGCCAGCAGCCAGGCTCATACCGGGACTAGCGGCTACGAGCAGTACTTC.

V is TRBV2 and J is TRBJ2-1; 7 positions match TRBD2. The CDR3 has 14 residues. Germline CDR1 is SNHLY and CDR2 is FYNNEI. The ends lost 8 bases at V and 8 bases at J; junction bases unmatched: 12. The CDR3 protein is CASGRERGVHEQFF. For the CDR3, the DNA is TGTGCCAGCGGGCGGGAGAGAGGTGTCCATGAGCAGTTCTTC.